These T cell receptor beta chains were read from a single sample in a study of regulatory T cells in long-lasting Graves disease. TCRdb re-called the multiplex PCR reads with MiXCR, one entry per CDR3 protein. The top ten clones hold 25% to 35% of a sample with 390,000 or so distinct CDR3 sequences, 20% to 25% of them seen once. The source material was peripheral blood mononuclear cells (PBMCs), sampled when the disease was refractory, from a patient treated with antithyroid drugs. The receptors were gathered from a woman in her thirties or forties with Graves disease. Both conserved end residues are part of each CDR3. D genes are given only for firm matches. Expanded clones are given a class, and other clones once, few, many or no size at all.

TRBV28	TRBJ2-3	15	NA	NA	TGTGCCAGCAGTTTAAGTTCAGCTACCACAGATACGCAGTATTTT	CASSLSSATTDTQYF
TRBV20-1	TRBJ1-2	12	NA	few	TGCAGTGCTAGTCGACCCCCCTATGGCTACACCTTC	CSASRPPYGYTF
TRBV25-1	TRBJ1-5	13	NA	few	TGTGCCAGCAGTGCGGCTTTCAATCAGCCCCAGCATTTT	CASSAAFNQPQHF
TRBV4-1	TRBJ2-7	15	TRBD1	NA	TGCGCCAGCAGCCCCTGGACAGGGGGCTTAAACGAGCAGTACTTC	CASSPWTGGLNEQYF
TRBV19	TRBJ2-2	15	NA	NA	TGTGCCAGTAGTATAATCGGGACGAACACCGGGGAGCTGTTTTTT	CASSIIGTNTGELFF
TRBV14	TRBJ2-7	16	TRBD2	few	TGTGCCAGCAGCCAAGAGGGGGCCAGCGGGAGGTACGAGCAGTACTTC	CASSQEGASGRYEQYF
TRBV7-7	TRBJ2-5	13	NA	many	TGTGCTAGCAGCTTAGCTTTACAAGAGACCCAGTACTTC	CASSLALQETQYF
TRBV28	TRBJ2-7	16	NA	many	TGTGCCAGCAGTTTAATTGAACAGGGATGGCCCTACGAGCAGTACTTC	CASSLIEQGWPYEQYF
TRBV27	TRBJ1-1	14	NA	many	TGTGCCAGCGGCAAGGGGGGGCTAGCCACTGAAGCTTTCTTT	CASGKGGLATEAFF
TRBV20-1	TRBJ2-3	19	TRBD2	few	TGCAGTGCTAGACAGAGAATTAATGTGGGACTAGCAATTACAGATACGCAGTATTTT	CSARQRINVGLAITDTQYF
TRBV29-1	TRBJ2-7	13	NA	NA	TGCAGCGTTGTTGGGGTTATAACCGACGAGCAGTACTTC	CSVVGVITDEQYF
TRBV9	TRBJ2-7	14	NA	NA	TGTGCCAGCAGAGCCCCCGGGAACTCCTACGAGCAGTACTTC	CASRAPGNSYEQYF
TRBV6-5	TRBJ2-5	15	NA	NA	TGTGCCAGCAGTTACTCCGGGGGGCTAGGAGAGACCCAGTACTTC	CASSYSGGLGETQYF
TRBV9	TRBJ2-3	14	TRBD2	few	TGTGCCAGCGCGACTAGCGGGGCCACAGATACGCAGTATTTT	CASATSGATDTQYF